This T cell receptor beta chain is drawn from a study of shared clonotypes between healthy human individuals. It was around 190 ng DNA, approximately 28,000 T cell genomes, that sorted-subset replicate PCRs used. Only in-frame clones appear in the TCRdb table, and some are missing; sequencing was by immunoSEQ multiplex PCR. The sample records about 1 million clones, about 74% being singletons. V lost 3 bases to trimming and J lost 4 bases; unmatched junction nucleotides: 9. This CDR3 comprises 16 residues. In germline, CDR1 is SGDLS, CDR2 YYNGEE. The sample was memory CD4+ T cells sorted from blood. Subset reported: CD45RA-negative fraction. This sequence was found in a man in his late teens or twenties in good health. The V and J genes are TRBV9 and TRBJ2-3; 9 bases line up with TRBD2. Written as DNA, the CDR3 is TGTGCCAGCAGCGCCTCCCCAGCGGGGGGTGCAGATACGCAGTATTTT. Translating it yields CASSASPAGGADTQYF.